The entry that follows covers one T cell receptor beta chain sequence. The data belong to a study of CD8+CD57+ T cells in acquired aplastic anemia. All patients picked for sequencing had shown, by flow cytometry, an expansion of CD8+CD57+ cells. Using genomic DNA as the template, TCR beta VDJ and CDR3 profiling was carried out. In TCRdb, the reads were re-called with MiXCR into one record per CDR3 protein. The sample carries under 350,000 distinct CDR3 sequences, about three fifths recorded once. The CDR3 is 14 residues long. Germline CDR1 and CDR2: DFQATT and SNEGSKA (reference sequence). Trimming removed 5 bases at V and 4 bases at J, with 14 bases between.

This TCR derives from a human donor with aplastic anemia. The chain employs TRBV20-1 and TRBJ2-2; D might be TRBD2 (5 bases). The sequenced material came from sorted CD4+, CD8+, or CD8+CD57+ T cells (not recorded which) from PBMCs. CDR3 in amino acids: CSAVPGIGTGELFF. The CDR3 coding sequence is TGCAGTGCTGTCCCCGGGATCGGCACCGGGGAGCTGTTTTTT.